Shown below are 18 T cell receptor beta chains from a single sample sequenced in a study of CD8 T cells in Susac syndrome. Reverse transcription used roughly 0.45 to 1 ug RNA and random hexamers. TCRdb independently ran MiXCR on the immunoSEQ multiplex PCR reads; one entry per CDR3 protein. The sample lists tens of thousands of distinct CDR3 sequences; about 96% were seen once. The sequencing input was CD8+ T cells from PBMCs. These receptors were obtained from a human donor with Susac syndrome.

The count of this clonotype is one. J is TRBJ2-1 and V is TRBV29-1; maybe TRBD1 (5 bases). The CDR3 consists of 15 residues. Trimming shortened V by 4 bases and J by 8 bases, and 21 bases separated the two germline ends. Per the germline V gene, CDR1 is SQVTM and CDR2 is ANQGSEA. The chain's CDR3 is CSVGGEPGRADEQFF. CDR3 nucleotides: TGCAGCGTTGGCGGAGAACCCGGCAGGGCGGATGAGCAGTTCTTC.

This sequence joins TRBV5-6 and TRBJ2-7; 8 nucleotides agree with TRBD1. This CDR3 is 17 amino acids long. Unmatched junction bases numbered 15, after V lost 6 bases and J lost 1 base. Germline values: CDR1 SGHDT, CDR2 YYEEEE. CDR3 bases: TGTGCCAGCACCTCTACGACGGGACAGGCCCAATCCTACGAGCAGTACTTC. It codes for CASTSTTGQAQSYEQYF.

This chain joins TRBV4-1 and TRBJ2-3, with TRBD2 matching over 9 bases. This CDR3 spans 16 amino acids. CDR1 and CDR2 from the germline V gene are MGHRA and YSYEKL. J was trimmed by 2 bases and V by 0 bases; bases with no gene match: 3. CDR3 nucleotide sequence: TGCGCCAGCAGCCAAGATAGCGGGGGCGACACAGATACGCAGTATTTT. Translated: CASSQDSGGDTDTQYF.

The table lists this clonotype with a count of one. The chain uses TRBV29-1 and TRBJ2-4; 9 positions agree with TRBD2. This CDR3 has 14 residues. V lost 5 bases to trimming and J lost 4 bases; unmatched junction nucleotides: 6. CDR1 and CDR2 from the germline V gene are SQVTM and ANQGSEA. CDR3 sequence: CSVLAGDEKNIQYF. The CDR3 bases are TGCAGCGTTTTAGCGGGAGATGAAAAAAACATTCAGTACTTC.

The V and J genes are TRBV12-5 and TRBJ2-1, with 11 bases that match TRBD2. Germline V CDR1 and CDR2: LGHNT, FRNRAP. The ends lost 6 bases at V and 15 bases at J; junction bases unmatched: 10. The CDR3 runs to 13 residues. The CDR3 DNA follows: TGTGCTAGTGGGCTAGCGGGAGGCCCTGGGAGGTTCTTC. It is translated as CASGLAGGPGRFF.

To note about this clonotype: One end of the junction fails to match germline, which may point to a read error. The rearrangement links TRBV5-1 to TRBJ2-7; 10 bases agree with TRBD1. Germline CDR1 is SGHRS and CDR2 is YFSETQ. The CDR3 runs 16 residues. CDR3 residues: CASSLERTGGSYEQYF. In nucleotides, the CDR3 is TGCGCCAGCAGTTTGGAGAGGACAGGGGGCTCCTACGAGCAGTACTTC.

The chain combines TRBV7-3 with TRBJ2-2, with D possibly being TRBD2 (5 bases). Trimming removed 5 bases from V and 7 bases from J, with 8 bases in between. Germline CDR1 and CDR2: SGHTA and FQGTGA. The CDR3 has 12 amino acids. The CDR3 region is CASSRGSGELFF. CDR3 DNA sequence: TGTGCCAGCAGCCGAGGGAGCGGGGAGCTGTTTTTT.

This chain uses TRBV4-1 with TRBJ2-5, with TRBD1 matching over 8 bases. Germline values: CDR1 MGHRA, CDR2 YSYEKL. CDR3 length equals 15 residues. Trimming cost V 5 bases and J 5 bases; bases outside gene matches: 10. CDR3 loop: CASSSAQGAGETQYF. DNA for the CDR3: TGCGCCAGCAGCTCGGCCCAGGGGGCTGGGGAGACCCAGTACTTC.

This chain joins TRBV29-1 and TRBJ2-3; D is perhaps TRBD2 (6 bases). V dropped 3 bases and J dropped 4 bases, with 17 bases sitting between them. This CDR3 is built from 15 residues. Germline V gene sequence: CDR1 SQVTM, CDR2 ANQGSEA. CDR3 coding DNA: TGCAGCGTTGAGTCGCCGGGGGTTGGGGCAGATACGCAGTATTTT. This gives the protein CSVESPGVGADTQYF.

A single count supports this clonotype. CDR3 amino acids: CSVVKGQLNTEAFF. DNA for the CDR3: TGCAGCGTTGTGAAGGGACAGTTGAACACTGAAGCTTTCTTT. The chain links TRBV29-1 to TRBJ1-1, with 7 bases matching TRBD1. Losses at the gene ends were 4 bases for V and 0 bases for J; bases not matched to a gene: 5. CDR3 size: 14 residues. Germline CDR1 SQVTM, CDR2 ANQGSEA.

Written as DNA, the CDR3 is TGTGCCAGTAGTAGGGGACTTACCAATGAGCAGTTCTTC. Residues: CASSRGLTNEQFF. The chain recombines TRBV19 with TRBJ2-1; tentative D call: TRBD2 (6 bases). V was pared by 4 bases and J by 6 bases, with 10 bases between. This CDR3 contains 13 residues. Germline V gene sequence: CDR1 LNHDA, CDR2 SQIVND (reference sequence).

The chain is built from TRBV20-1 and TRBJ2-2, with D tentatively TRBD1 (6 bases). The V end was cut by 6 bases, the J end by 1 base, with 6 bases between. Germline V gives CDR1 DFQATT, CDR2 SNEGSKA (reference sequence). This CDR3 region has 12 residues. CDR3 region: CSAGQNTGELFF. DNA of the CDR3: TGCAGTGCGGGACAGAACACCGGGGAGCTGTTTTTT.

The CDR3, as DNA: TGCAGCGTTGGGGACGCGAGGTACAATGAGCAGTTCTTC. This codes for CSVGDARYNEQFF. The chain is built from TRBV29-1 and TRBJ2-1, with D perhaps matching TRBD1 or TRBD2 (5 bases each). This CDR3 has 13 residues. Germline CDR1 SQVTM, CDR2 ANQGSEA. V shed 4 bases and J shed 4 bases, with 11 bases lying between them.

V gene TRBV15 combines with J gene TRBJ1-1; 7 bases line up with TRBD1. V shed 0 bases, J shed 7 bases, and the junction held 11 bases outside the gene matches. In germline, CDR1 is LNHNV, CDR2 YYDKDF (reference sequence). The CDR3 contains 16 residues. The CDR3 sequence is CATSRDEGAARLEAFF. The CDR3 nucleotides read TGTGCCACCAGCAGAGATGAGGGGGCCGCCCGTCTTGAAGCTTTCTTT.

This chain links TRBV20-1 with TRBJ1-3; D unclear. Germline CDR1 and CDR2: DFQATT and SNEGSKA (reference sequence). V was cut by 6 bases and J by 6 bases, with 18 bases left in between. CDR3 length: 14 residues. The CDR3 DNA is TGCAGTGCAAAACCTCCGGGATACCAAAACACCATATATTTT. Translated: CSAKPPGYQNTIYF.

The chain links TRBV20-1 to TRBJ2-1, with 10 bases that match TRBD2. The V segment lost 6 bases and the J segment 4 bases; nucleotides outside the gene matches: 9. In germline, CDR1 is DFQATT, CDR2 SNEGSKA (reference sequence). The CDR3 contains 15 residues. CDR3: CSATGSSGGYNEQFF. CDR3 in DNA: TGCAGTGCAACAGGGAGTAGCGGGGGGTACAATGAGCAGTTCTTC.

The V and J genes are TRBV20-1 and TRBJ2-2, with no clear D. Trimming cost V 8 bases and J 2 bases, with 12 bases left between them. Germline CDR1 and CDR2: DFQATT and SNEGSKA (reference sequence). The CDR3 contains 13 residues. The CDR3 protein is CSHRAPNTGELFF. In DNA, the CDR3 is TGCAGTCATAGGGCCCCAAACACCGGGGAGCTGTTTTTT.

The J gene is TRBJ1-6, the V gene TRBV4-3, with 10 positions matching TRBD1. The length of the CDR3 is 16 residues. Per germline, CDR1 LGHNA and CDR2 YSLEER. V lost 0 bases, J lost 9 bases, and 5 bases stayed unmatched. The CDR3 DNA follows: TGCGCCAGCAGCCAAGACCGGGACAGGGGTGTTTCACCCCTCCACTTT. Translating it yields CASSQDRDRGVSPLHF.